The 21 T cell receptor beta chains presented below share a single source sample, sequenced in a study of yellow fever vaccine responses in identical twins. A single record per CDR3 protein comes from TCRdb applying MiXCR to the RT-PCR reads. The sample yields about 7,200 distinct CDR3 sequences, around 83% seen once. Source: T cells from blood (PBMCs), unsorted or a sorted subset (not recorded which), taken before or after yellow fever vaccination (not recorded which). Source of these receptors: a woman in her late teens or twenties who received the yellow fever vaccine.

V is TRBV2 and J is TRBJ2-5; D is undetermined. The CDR3 loop spans 15 amino acids. V was shortened by 3 bases and J by 5 bases, with 16 bases between the two germline ends. The V gene's germline CDR1 is SNHLY and CDR2 FYNNEI. The CDR3 sequence is CASSDVTNRPETQYF. The CDR3 bases are TGTGCCAGCAGTGATGTCACGAACCGTCCGGAGACCCAGTACTTC.

This rearrangement joins TRBV29-1 to TRBJ1-3, with 8 bases lining up with TRBD1. This CDR3 is built from 14 residues. Losses at the gene ends were 4 bases for V and 3 bases for J; bases not matched to a gene: 5. Germline loops: CDR1 SQVTM, CDR2 ANQGSEA. The DNA of the CDR3 is TGCAGCGTTGTAGGACAGGGAGGTGGAAACACCATATATTTT. Protein product: CSVVGQGGGNTIYF.

V usage is TRBV29-1 and J usage is TRBJ2-2, with 7 bases fitting TRBD1. This CDR3 spans 14 amino acids. Trimming cost V 5 bases and J 2 bases; bases outside gene matches: 5. Germline CDR1 and CDR2: SQVTM and ANQGSEA. The CDR3 spells CSVRGQTNTGELFF. CDR3 nucleotides: TGCAGCGTTAGGGGACAGACTAACACCGGGGAGCTGTTTTTT.

In its sample, this clonotype was seen a few times. The rearrangement joins TRBV20-1 to TRBJ2-7, with TRBD2 matching 7 bases. The CDR3 length is 11 residues. Trimming cost V 7 bases and J 2 bases; bases outside gene matches: 2. Germline CDR1 is DFQATT and CDR2 is SNEGSKA (reference sequence). As DNA, the CDR3 is TGCAGTGGGGAGGGTCCCTACGAGCAGTACTTC. Protein sequence: CSGEGPYEQYF.

This sequence joins TRBV23-1 and TRBJ2-5; D possibly corresponds to TRBD2 (6 bases). TRBV23-1 carries the ORF label, with uncertain function. The V gene lost 0 bases and the J gene lost 7 bases, with 18 bases spanning the gap. This CDR3 contains 16 residues. CDR3 sequence: CASSQSRGGAQRTQYF. DNA for the CDR3: TGCGCCAGCAGTCAATCGAGAGGAGGGGCCCAGAGGACCCAGTACTTC.

The gene calls are TRBV7-2 and TRBJ2-1; TRBD2 is a possible D gene (5 bases). Looked up from germline, CDR1 is SGHTA and CDR2 is FQGNSA. The CDR3 covers 16 residues. With 0 bases removed from V and 12 bases from J, the gap between germline ends came to 21 bases. The CDR3 is CASSLASSGPLGRQFF. The DNA of the CDR3 is TGTGCCAGCAGCTTAGCGTCAAGCGGTCCTTTAGGAAGGCAGTTCTTC.

The V and J genes are TRBV4-3 and TRBJ1-2; D uncertain. Trimming removed 0 bases at V and 5 bases at J, with 7 bases between. The CDR3 contains 13 residues. Germline V CDR1 and CDR2: LGHNA, YSLEER. In DNA form, the CDR3 reads TGCGCCAGCAGCCAAGATCGAGGGTATGGCTACACCTTC. Its translation is CASSQDRGYGYTF.

The CDR3: CASSLLETEAFF. DNA of the CDR3: TGTGCCAGCAGTTTACTCGAAACTGAAGCTTTCTTT. The chain recombines TRBV28 with TRBJ1-1; D call uncertain. The germline V gene has CDR1 MDHEN and CDR2 SYDVKM. Trimming removed 2 bases from V and 5 bases from J, with 6 bases in between. The CDR3 spans 12 residues.

The gene calls are TRBV11-1 and TRBJ1-2; TRBD1 might be the D (5 bases). V was clipped by 5 bases and J by 8 bases, with 15 bases between them. Per germline, CDR1 SGHAT and CDR2 FQDESV (reference sequence). The CDR3 has 13 residues. CDR3 DNA: TGTGCCAGCAGCCCCCTTCGTGGGACGGGCTACACCTTC. Its translation is CASSPLRGTGYTF.

The rearrangement links TRBV19 to TRBJ2-1; TRBD1 matches at 7 bases. This CDR3 has 11 amino acids. V lost 6 bases, J lost 16 bases, and 9 bases stayed unmatched. Germline-derived CDR1 and CDR2 are LNHDA and SQIVND (reference sequence). The CDR3 nucleotides are TGTGCCAGTAGCAACGGACAGGCCCAATTCTTC. Protein: CASSNGQAQFF.

This clonotype appeared a few times. CDR3 sequence reads: CASSFSTSGMGDTQYF. CDR3 coding DNA: TGTGCCAGCAGCTTCTCGACTAGCGGGATGGGGGATACGCAGTATTTT. The rearrangement joins TRBV11-2 to TRBJ2-3; TRBD2 matches at 11 bases. From germline, CDR1 is SGHAT and CDR2 FQNNGV. After removal of 3 bases from V and 6 bases from J, the junction contained 8 bases not matched to a gene. This CDR3 has 16 residues.

The genes are TRBV5-6 and TRBJ2-4; D remains unclear. This CDR3 contains 12 residues. The germline gives CDR1 SGHDT, CDR2 YYEEEE. The V and J ends lost 5 bases and 3 bases respectively, with 6 bases between them. The CDR3 sequence: CASSGDKNIQYF. CDR3 in DNA: TGTGCCAGCAGTGGGGACAAAAACATTCAGTACTTC.

This rearrangement joins TRBV20-1 to TRBJ2-3, with TRBD2 matching over 7 bases. The length of the CDR3 is 13 residues. From germline, CDR1 is DFQATT and CDR2 SNEGSKA (reference sequence). After removal of 6 bases from V and 2 bases from J, the junction contained 5 bases not matched to a gene. Written as DNA, the CDR3 is TGCAGTGCAACTAGCGAGCACACAGATACGCAGTATTTT. Its protein product is CSATSEHTDTQYF.

This clonotype came up once. The CDR3 DNA reads as TGTGCCACCAGTGATCCCGGACCCACAGATACGCAGTATTTT. As protein: CATSDPGPTDTQYF. J is TRBJ2-3 and V is TRBV24-1, with unresolved D. The V gene's germline CDR1 is KGHDR and CDR2 SFDVKD. V lost 3 bases, J lost 2 bases, and 8 bases lay in between. This CDR3 has 14 residues.

This clonotype showed up just once. The chain is built from TRBV12-3 or TRBV12-4 and TRBJ2-7, with a weak D call TRBD1 (6 bases). V was pared by 8 bases and J by 6 bases, with 14 bases between. The CDR3 runs 12 residues. The CDR3 bases are TGTGCCAGCCTTCTTTTACAGGGCGAGCAGTACTTC. It is translated as CASLLLQGEQYF.

V gene TRBV23-1 combines with J gene TRBJ1-5; D gene uncertain. TRBV23-1 is placed among ORFs of uncertain function. Trimming removed 4 bases from V and 5 bases from J, with 3 bases in between. The CDR3 loop spans 11 amino acids. The CDR3: CASSPDQPQHF. The CDR3 nucleotides read TGCGCCAGCAGTCCGGATCAGCCCCAGCATTTT.

The V and J genes are TRBV12-3 or TRBV12-4 and TRBJ2-3; D call uncertain. The CDR3 has 12 residues. V was pared by 6 bases and J by 7 bases, with 11 bases between. The CDR3 spells CASSPMGNTQYF. Written as DNA, the CDR3 is TGTGCCAGCAGCCCGATGGGGAATACGCAGTATTTT.

CDR3 in amino acids: CASSLAGGGQGGDIQYF. The DNA of the CDR3 is TGTGCCAGCAGCTTAGCGGGGGGTGGACAGGGTGGTGACATTCAGTACTTC. The rearrangement joins TRBV7-2 to TRBJ2-4, with TRBD1 matching over 8 bases. The germline CDR1 and CDR2 sequences are SGHTA and FQGNSA. Germline trimming cut 0 bases from V and 8 bases from J; bases unmatched to any gene: 12. This CDR3 region has 17 residues. Together with reference TRBV7-2 and TRBJ2-4, the CDR3 gives the full variable domain: GAGVSQSPSNKVTEKGKDVELRCDPISGHTALYWYRQSLGQGLEFLIYFQGNSAPDKSGLPSDRFSAERTGGSVSTLTIQRTQQEDSAVYLCASSLAGGGQGGDIQYFGAGTRLSVL.

The chain joins TRBV13 to TRBJ2-1; unclear D gene. Germline V gene lookup returns CDR1 PRHDT and CDR2 FYEKMQ (reference sequence). The CDR3 runs 14 residues. V shed 5 bases and J shed 2 bases, with 10 bases lying between them. The CDR3 is CASSRLGTYNEQFF. The CDR3 DNA reads as TGTGCCAGCAGCCGCCTAGGTACCTACAATGAGCAGTTCTTC.

V and J are TRBV7-9 and TRBJ2-2, with 10 positions matching TRBD2. Germline V gene lookup returns CDR1 SEHNR and CDR2 FQNEAQ (reference sequence). CDR3 length: 18 residues. Germline trimming cut 3 bases from V and 7 bases from J; bases unmatched to any gene: 14. CDR3 in DNA: TGTGCCAGCAGCTTGTATCGTGGACTAGCGGAAAACTACGGGGAGCTGTTTTTT. The encoded protein is CASSLYRGLAENYGELFF.

The chain joins TRBV7-3 to TRBJ2-1; 7 nucleotides match TRBD2. V trimming: 1 base; J trimming: 10 bases; junction bases outside the gene matches: 4. The CDR3 length is 13 residues. Germline loops: CDR1 SGHTA, CDR2 FQGTGA. The CDR3 spells CASSLISGYEQFF. CDR3 in DNA: TGTGCCAGCAGCTTAATTAGCGGGTACGAGCAGTTCTTC.